The 26 T cell receptor beta chains below come from one sample, sequenced in a study of blood T cell repertoires in COVID-19. Here immunoSEQ multiplex PCR was the method, and the copy in TCRdb shows in-frame clones only, minus some. The sample has roughly 150,000 clones, about four fifths seen once. The source material was peripheral blood. The receptors derive from a man between 60 and 75 years old with acute or convalescent COVID-19.

V and J are TRBV18 and TRBJ1-1; 9 bases fit TRBD1. The ends lost 3 bases at V and 3 bases at J; junction bases unmatched: 5. The CDR3 is made up of 15 amino acids. CDR1 is KGHSH and CDR2 is LQKENI in the germline V gene. The CDR3 DNA follows: TGTGCCAGCTCACCTAACAGGGGGCAAGACACTGAAGCTTTCTTT. It is translated as CASSPNRGQDTEAFF.

This clone came up a few times. The sample contains more than one DNA sequence encoding this CDR3. The V gene is TRBV14, the J gene TRBJ2-7, with TRBD2 matching over 9 bases. The germline V gene encodes CDR1 SGHDN and CDR2 FVKESK. V lost 1 base and J lost 4; bases outside the gene matches: 5. CDR3 length: 15 residues. As DNA, the CDR3 is TGTGCCAGCAGCCAAGGGCTAGCGGGGCCATACGAGCAGTACTTC. Amino acid sequence: CASSQGLAGPYEQYF.

The V gene is TRBV28, the J gene TRBJ2-2, with D possibly being TRBD1 (6 bases). The CDR3 has 14 residues. Between the trimmed V and J ends, which lost 6 bases and 6 bases, there was a span of 14 bases. CDR1 and CDR2 (germline): MDHEN, SYDVKM. The CDR3 spells CASSSSGAAGELFF. DNA of the CDR3: TGTGCCAGCAGCTCCTCAGGGGCGGCCGGGGAGCTGTTTTTT.

The chain links TRBV28 to TRBJ1-1; D is possibly TRBD1 (5 bases). The CDR3 covers 15 residues. CDR1 MDHEN and CDR2 SYDVKM come from the germline V gene. The V end lost 7 bases, the J end lost 5 bases, and 20 bases lay between the germline ends. The DNA of the CDR3 is TGTGCCAGCACACCCGGCGGGGCAGGTAATACTGAAGCTTTCTTT. As protein: CASTPGGAGNTEAFF.

The CDR3 region is CASSLGSPMTRGTDTQYF. CDR3 DNA sequence: TGCGCCAGCAGCTTGGGAAGCCCCATGACCAGGGGCACAGATACGCAGTATTTT. The chain is built from TRBV5-1 and TRBJ2-3; possibly TRBD1 for D (5 bases). CDR1 is SGHRS and CDR2 is YFSETQ in the germline V gene. This CDR3 is 18 amino acids long. The V end was cut by 0 bases, the J end by 1 base, with 18 bases between.

The chain combines TRBV18 with TRBJ2-7; 9 nucleotides line up with TRBD1. The CDR3 is 15 amino acids. V lost 3 bases and J lost 0; bases outside the gene matches: 3. Germline V gives CDR1 KGHSH, CDR2 LQKENI. CDR3 residues: CASSPQGQGSYEQYF. The CDR3 DNA sequence: TGTGCCAGCTCACCCCAGGGACAGGGCTCCTACGAGCAGTACTTC.

J is TRBJ1-5 and V is TRBV20-1; a possible D gene is TRBD1 (6 bases). The CDR3 is 17 amino acids. V gave up 3 bases and J gave up 5 bases, with 23 bases separating them. The germline V gene encodes CDR1 DFQATT and CDR2 SNEGSKA (reference sequence). In nucleotides, the CDR3 is TGCAGTGCTAGTGGCGACAATAATCCTGGGGGCTATCAGCCCCAGCATTTT. Translating it yields CSASGDNNPGGYQPQHF.

This clone showed up just once. The V gene is TRBV6-5, the J gene TRBJ2-1; 11 bases are a match to TRBD2. The CDR3 runs to 14 residues. Trimming took 8 bases from V and 8 from J; bases not matched to a gene: 8. The germline V gene encodes CDR1 MNHEY and CDR2 SVGAGI. The CDR3 is CASFTSGSRDEQFF. The CDR3 DNA is TGTGCCAGCTTCACTAGCGGGAGTCGGGATGAGCAGTTCTTC.

The chain employs TRBV18 and TRBJ2-7, with D tentatively TRBD2 (5 bases). This CDR3 is 16 amino acids long. The V and J ends lost 3 bases and 2 bases respectively, with 17 bases between them. In germline, CDR1 is KGHSH, CDR2 LQKENI. The CDR3 region is CASSPTPGLRAYEQYF. In DNA, the CDR3 is TGTGCCAGCTCACCGACCCCGGGGTTGAGGGCCTACGAGCAGTACTTC.

The V call is TRBV10-3, the J call TRBJ2-3; TRBD2 agrees at 12 bases. V gave up 6 bases and J gave up 4 bases; unmatched junction bases: 8. The CDR3 consists of 16 residues. Germline V CDR1 and CDR2: ENHRY, SYGVKD. CDR3 nucleotides: TGTGCCATCAGGACTAGCGGGAGTTATAATGCAGATACGCAGTATTTT. It yields the protein CAIRTSGSYNADTQYF.

The V call is TRBV14, the J call TRBJ1-5; 10 nucleotides line up with TRBD1. This CDR3 is built from 18 residues. V trimming: 3 bases; J trimming: 2 bases; junction bases outside the gene matches: 10. The germline V gene has CDR1 SGHDN and CDR2 FVKESK. CDR3 sequence: CASSQGTGVPIRNQPQHF. CDR3 bases: TGTGCCAGCAGCCAGGGGACAGGGGTACCGATACGCAATCAGCCCCAGCATTTT.

This clone was counted once. The CDR3 loop is CAVQGSSYNSPLHF. CDR3 nucleotide sequence: TGTGCCGTACAGGGGAGCTCCTATAATTCACCCCTCCACTTT. The gene calls are TRBV28 and TRBJ1-6, with 7 nucleotides matching TRBD1. This CDR3 has 14 residues. The germline V gene has CDR1 MDHEN and CDR2 SYDVKM. V was pared by 11 bases and J by 0 bases, with 4 bases of the junction left unmatched.

The genes are TRBV7-9 and TRBJ2-5; TRBD2 matches 7 bases. V lost 1 base and J lost 2; bases outside the gene matches: 10. The CDR3 spans 17 residues. Germline V gene data show CDR1 as SEHNR and CDR2 as FQNEAQ (reference sequence). The CDR3 coding sequence is TGTGCCAGCAGCTTAGGACGGTCGGCTAGCGGACAAGAGACCCAGTACTTC. Its protein is CASSLGRSASGQETQYF.

J is TRBJ1-1 and V is TRBV3-1 (or the pseudogene TRBV3-2); D call uncertain. V dropped 3 bases and J dropped 4 bases, with 6 bases sitting between them. Looked up from germline, CDR1 is LGHDT and CDR2 is YNNKEL (reference sequence). The CDR3 extends over 12 amino acids. CDR3 amino acids: CASSHPLTEAFF. CDR3 DNA sequence: TGTGCCAGCAGCCACCCCCTCACTGAAGCTTTCTTT.

The rearrangement links TRBV7-3 to TRBJ2-5; D is unclear. The germline V gene has CDR1 SGHTA and CDR2 FQGTGA. The CDR3 runs to 13 residues. Trimming stripped 5 bases from V and 4 bases from J, with 11 bases between. CDR3: CASSLSALETQYF. CDR3 nucleotides: TGTGCCAGCAGCCTCAGCGCGTTAGAGACCCAGTACTTC.

The rearrangement joins TRBV24-1 to TRBJ2-1; D unclear. V was shortened by 1 base and J by 6 bases, with 9 bases between the two germline ends. The CDR3 is 14 residues long. CDR1 is KGHDR, CDR2 SFDVKD, per germline. The CDR3 bases are TGTGCCACCAGTGATTTCCCAGCGCCCAATGAGCAGTTCTTC. It yields the protein CATSDFPAPNEQFF.

The chain has TRBV5-4 and TRBJ2-1; 9 nucleotides agree with TRBD2. CDR1 and CDR2 (germline): SGHNT, YYREEE (reference sequence). With 0 bases clipped from V and 10 bases from J, the junction kept 8 bases outside the gene matches. This CDR3 is 15 amino acids long. The CDR3 DNA sequence: TGTGCCAGCAGCTTGGTAGTAGCGGGAGTACAGGAGCAGTTCTTC. Translated, it gives CASSLVVAGVQEQFF.

V usage is TRBV3-1 (or the pseudogene TRBV3-2) and J usage is TRBJ1-2; D is ambiguous. Trimming took off 2 bases at V and 4 bases at J, with 8 bases between the two ends. The CDR3 extends over 13 amino acids. From germline, CDR1 is LGHDT and CDR2 YNNKEL (reference sequence). The CDR3 DNA sequence: TGTGCCAGCAGCCAATCGACACCCTATGGCTACACCTTC. It specifies CASSQSTPYGYTF.

J is TRBJ2-7 and V is TRBV18; 10 nucleotides align to TRBD2. The CDR3 has 15 amino acids. Germline V gene sequence: CDR1 KGHSH, CDR2 LQKENI. J lost 4 bases, V lost 0 bases, and 3 bases had no gene match. The CDR3 DNA is TGTGCCAGCTCACCACCGCTAGCGGGGGCTTACGAGCAGTACTTC. This gives the protein CASSPPLAGAYEQYF.

The chain links TRBV21-1 to TRBJ1-5; the D segment call TRBD1 is taken from the table without a DNA check. TRBV21-1 is a documented pseudogene. The CDR3 is made up of 16 amino acids. The CDR3 loop is CASSKGDTYSNQPQHF. CDR3 sequence (DNA): TGTGCCAGCAGCAAAGGGGACACATATAGCAATCAGCCCCAGCATTTT.

The chain couples TRBV19 to TRBJ2-2, with 7 bases that match TRBD1. The CDR3 loop spans 17 amino acids. The ends lost 4 bases at V and 1 base at J; junction bases unmatched: 9. Germline CDR1 and CDR2: LNHDA and SQIVND (reference sequence). CDR3: CASSNPQGKWNTGELFF. Written as DNA, the CDR3 is TGTGCCAGTAGTAACCCACAGGGGAAATGGAACACCGGGGAGCTGTTTTTT.

This clone was picked up a small number of times. The chain recombines TRBV5-1 with TRBJ2-3; 9 bases match TRBD1. Germline V CDR1 and CDR2: SGHRS, YFSETQ. The CDR3 loop spans 16 amino acids. The V gene end was trimmed by 4 bases and the J gene end by 5 bases; junction bases not matched to a gene: 11. CDR3: CASSPGSGTGLDTQYF. The CDR3 DNA sequence: TGCGCCAGCAGCCCGGGGTCCGGGACAGGGCTAGATACGCAGTATTTT.

The chain is built from TRBV6-5 and TRBJ2-3, with D possibly matching TRBD2 (5 bases). V lost 6 bases to trimming and J lost 7 bases, with 11 bases between them. The germline V gene encodes CDR1 MNHEY and CDR2 SVGAGI. The CDR3 length is 12 residues. The CDR3 nucleotides read TGTGCCAGCAGAGGGTGGGAGTATACGCAGTATTTT. Translated: CASRGWEYTQYF.

The rearrangement joins TRBV9 to TRBJ1-4, with 9 bases matching TRBD1. Germline CDR1 reads SGDLS; CDR2 reads YYNGEE. CDR3 length: 16 residues. V lost 4 bases, J lost 7 bases, and 11 bases stayed unmatched. DNA of the CDR3: TGTGCCAGCAGCCCTGGGACAGGGACAAGGGGTGAAAAACTGTTTTTT. Translating it yields CASSPGTGTRGEKLFF.

This clone was seen only once. The gene calls are TRBV14 and TRBJ2-7, with TRBD2 matching over 8 bases. This CDR3 spans 15 amino acids. V trimming: 1 base; J trimming: 3 bases; junction bases outside the gene matches: 5. From germline, CDR1 is SGHDN and CDR2 FVKESK. CDR3 coding DNA: TGTGCCAGCAGCCAAGGTCGCCTAGCGGGCTACGAGCAGTACTTC. It specifies CASSQGRLAGYEQYF.

The gene calls are TRBV19 and TRBJ2-4, with 9 bases lining up with TRBD1. The CDR3 extends over 19 amino acids. In germline, CDR1 is LNHDA, CDR2 SQIVND (reference sequence). V shed 2 bases and J 3 bases; nucleotides not matched to a gene: 14. As DNA, the CDR3 is TGTGCCAGTAGTATATCGCCGGACAGGGGATTGTTGGGCAAAAACATTCAGTACTTC. Amino acids: CASSISPDRGLLGKNIQYF.